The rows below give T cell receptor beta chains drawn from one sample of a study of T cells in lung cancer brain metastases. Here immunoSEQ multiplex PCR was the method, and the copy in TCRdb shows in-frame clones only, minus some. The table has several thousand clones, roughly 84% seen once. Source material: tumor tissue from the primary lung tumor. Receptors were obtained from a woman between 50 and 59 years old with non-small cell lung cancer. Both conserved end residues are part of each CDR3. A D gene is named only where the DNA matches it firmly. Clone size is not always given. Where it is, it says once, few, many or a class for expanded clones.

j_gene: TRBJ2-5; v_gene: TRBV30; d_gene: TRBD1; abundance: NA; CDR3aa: CASGTVQETQYF; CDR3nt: TGTGCCTCGGGGACAGTTCAAGAGACCCAGTACTTC
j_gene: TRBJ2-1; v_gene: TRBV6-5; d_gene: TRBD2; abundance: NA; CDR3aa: CASSYVREDEQFF; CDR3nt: TGTGCCAGCAGTTACGTGCGGGAGGATGAGCAGTTCTTC
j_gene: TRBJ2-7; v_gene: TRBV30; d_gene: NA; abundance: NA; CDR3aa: CAWSVSRGGYEQYF; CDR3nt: TGTGCCTGGAGTGTAAGCAGGGGCGGGTACGAGCAGTACTTC
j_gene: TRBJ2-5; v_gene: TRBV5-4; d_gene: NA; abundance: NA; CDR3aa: CASSIQGPETQYF; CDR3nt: TGTGCCAGCAGCATACAGGGCCCGGAGACCCAGTACTTC
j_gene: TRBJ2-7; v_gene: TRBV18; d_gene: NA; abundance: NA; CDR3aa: CASSPSGSYEQYF; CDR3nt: TGTGCCAGCTCACCGAGCGGTTCCTACGAGCAGTACTTC
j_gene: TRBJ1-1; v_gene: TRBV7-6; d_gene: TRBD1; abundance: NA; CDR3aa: CASSLGQGHTEAFF; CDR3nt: TGTGCCAGCAGCTTAGGACAGGGCCACACTGAAGCTTTCTTT
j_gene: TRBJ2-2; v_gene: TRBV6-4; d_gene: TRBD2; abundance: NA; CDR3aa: CASSPTSGNTGELFF; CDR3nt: TGTGCCAGCAGTCCGACTAGCGGGAACACCGGGGAGCTGTTTTTT
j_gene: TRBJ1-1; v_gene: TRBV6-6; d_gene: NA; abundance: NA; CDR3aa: CASSYSSNTEAFF; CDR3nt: TGTGCCAGCAGTTACTCTTCGAACACTGAAGCTTTCTTT
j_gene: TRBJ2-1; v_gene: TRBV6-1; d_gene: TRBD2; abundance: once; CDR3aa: CASSGLAGRNFF; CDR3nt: TGTGCCAGCAGTGGTCTAGCGGGCCGGAATTTCTTC
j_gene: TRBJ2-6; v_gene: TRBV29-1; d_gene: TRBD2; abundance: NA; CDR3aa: CSAAGTSGSGANVLTF; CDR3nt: TGCAGCGCTGCAGGAACTAGCGGCTCTGGGGCCAACGTCCTGACTTTC
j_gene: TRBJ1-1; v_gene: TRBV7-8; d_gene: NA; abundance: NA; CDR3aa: CASSPSTRNIRNTEAFF; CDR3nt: TGTGCCAGCAGCCCCAGCACACGGAATATTCGGAACACTGAAGCTTTCTTT
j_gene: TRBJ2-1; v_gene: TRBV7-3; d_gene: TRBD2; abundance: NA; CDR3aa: CASSLTSTSGRVVNEQFF; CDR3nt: TGTGCCAGCAGCTTAACATCGACTAGCGGGAGGGTGGTTAATGAGCAGTTCTTC
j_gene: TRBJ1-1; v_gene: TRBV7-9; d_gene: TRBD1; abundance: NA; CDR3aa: CASSLDQGARVEAFF; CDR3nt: TGTGCCAGCAGCTTAGATCAGGGGGCGAGGGTTGAAGCTTTCTTC
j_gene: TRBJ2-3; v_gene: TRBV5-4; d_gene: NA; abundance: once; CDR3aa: CASSFGDTQYF; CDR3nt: TGTGCCAGCAGCTTCGGGGATACGCAGTATTTT
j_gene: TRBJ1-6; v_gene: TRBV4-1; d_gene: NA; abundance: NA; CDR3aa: CASSQTIYNSPLHF; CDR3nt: TGCGCCAGCAGCCAGACAATTTATAATTCACCCCTCCACTTT
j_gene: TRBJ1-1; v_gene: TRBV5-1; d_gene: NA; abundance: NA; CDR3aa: CASSLTVGNPEAFF; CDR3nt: TGCGCCAGCAGCTTAACAGTGGGAAACCCTGAAGCTTTCTTT
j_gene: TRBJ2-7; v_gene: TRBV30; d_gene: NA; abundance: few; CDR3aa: CALGRGEQYF; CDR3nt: TGTGCCTTAGGCCGTGGTGAGCAGTACTTC
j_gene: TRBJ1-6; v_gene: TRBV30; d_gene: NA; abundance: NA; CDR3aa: CAWRGGSGGGSPLHF; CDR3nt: TGTGCCTGGAGGGGAGGGTCTGGTGGTGGTTCACCCCTCCACTTT
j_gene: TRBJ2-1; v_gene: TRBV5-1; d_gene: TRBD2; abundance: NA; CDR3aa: CASSLEGTSGGNEQFF; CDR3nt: TGCGCCAGCAGCTTGGAAGGGACTAGCGGAGGCAATGAGCAGTTCTTC
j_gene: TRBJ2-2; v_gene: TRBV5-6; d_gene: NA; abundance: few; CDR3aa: CASSFLQGVGELFF; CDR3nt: TGTGCCAGCAGCTTTCTACAGGGTGTCGGGGAGCTGTTTTTT
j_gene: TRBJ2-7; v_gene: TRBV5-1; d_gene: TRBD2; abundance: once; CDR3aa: CASSFHGLAGDNEQYF; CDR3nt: TGCGCCAGCAGCTTCCACGGACTAGCGGGAGACAACGAGCAGTACTTC
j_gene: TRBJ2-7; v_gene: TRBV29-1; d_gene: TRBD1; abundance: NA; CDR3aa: CSAVLGLGTGSYEQYF; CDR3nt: TGCAGCGCTGTGCTGGGGCTTGGGACAGGGTCTTACGAGCAGTACTTC
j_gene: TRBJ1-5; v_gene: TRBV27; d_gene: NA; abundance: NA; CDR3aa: CASSLGQTSNQPQHF; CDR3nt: TGTGCCAGCAGTTTAGGACAGACTAGCAATCAGCCCCAGCATTTT
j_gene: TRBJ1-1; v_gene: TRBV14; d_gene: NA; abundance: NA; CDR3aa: CASSQGNTEAFF; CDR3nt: TGTGCCAGCAGCCAGGGGAACACTGAAGCTTTCTTT
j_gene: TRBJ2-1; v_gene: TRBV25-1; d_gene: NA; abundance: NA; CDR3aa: CASSERVANEQFF; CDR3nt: TGTGCCAGCAGTGAAAGGGTAGCCAATGAGCAGTTCTTC
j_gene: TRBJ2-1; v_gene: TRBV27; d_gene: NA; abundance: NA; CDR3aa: CASRGGGYEQFF; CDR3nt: TGTGCCAGCAGAGGAGGGGGGTATGAGCAGTTCTTC
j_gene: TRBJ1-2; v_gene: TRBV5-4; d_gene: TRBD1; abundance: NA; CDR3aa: CASSQNQGAGGYTF; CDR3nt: TGTGCCAGCAGCCAAAACCAGGGGGCGGGGGGCTACACCTTC
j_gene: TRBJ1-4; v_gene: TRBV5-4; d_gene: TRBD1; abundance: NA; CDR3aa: CASSSTGQLEKLFF; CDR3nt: TGTGCCAGCAGCTCGACAGGGCAGCTTGAAAAACTGTTTTTT
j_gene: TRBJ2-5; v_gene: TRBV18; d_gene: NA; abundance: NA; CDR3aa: CASSPTWRETQYF; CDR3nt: TGTGCCAGCTCACCCACATGGAGAGAGACCCAGTACTTC
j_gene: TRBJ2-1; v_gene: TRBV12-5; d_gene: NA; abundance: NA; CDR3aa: CASGPPSGVPGNEQFF; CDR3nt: TGTGCTAGTGGTCCCCCCAGCGGAGTTCCTGGCAATGAGCAGTTCTTC
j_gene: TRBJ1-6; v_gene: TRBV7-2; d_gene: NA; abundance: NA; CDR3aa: CASSFRSIGGNSPLHF; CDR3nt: TGTGCCAGCAGCTTTCGCAGTATTGGGGGTAATTCACCCCTCCACTTT
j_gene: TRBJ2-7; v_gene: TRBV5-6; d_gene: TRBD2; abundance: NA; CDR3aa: CASSPDPTLGRVSYEQYF; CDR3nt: TGTGCCAGCAGCCCCGACCCCACGTTAGGGAGGGTTTCCTACGAGCAGTACTTC
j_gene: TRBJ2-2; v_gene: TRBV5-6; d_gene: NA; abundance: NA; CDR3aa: CASSPQIFGLAGELFF; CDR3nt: TGTGCCAGCAGCCCCCAAATTTTCGGGTTGGCCGGGGAGCTGTTTTTT
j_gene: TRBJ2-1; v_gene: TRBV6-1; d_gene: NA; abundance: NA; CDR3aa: CASSEASKGDEQFF; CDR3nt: TGTGCCAGCAGTGAAGCGTCGAAAGGGGATGAGCAGTTCTTC
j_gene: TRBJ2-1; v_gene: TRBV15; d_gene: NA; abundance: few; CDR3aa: CATSRHHPLPHEQFF; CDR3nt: TGTGCCACCAGCAGACATCACCCCTTACCCCATGAGCAGTTCTTC
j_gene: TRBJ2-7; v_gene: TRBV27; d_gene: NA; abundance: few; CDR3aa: CASRSKDSFSYEQYF; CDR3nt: TGTGCCAGCCGCTCAAAGGACAGCTTCTCCTACGAGCAGTACTTC
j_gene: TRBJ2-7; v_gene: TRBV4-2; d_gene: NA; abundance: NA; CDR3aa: CASSPGSAEQYF; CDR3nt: TGTGCCAGCAGCCCTGGATCGGCCGAGCAGTACTTC
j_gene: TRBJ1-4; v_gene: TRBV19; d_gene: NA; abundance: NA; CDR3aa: CASSPRSGRREKLFF; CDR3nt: TGTGCCAGTAGTCCCAGGAGCGGCCGAAGGGAAAAACTGTTTTTT
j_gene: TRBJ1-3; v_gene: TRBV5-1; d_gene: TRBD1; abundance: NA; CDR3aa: CASSQGAGSSSGNTIYF; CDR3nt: TGCGCCAGCAGTCAGGGGGCCGGGTCAAGCTCTGGAAACACCATATATTTT
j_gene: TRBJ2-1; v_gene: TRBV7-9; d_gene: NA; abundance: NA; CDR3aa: CASSYPRASYNEQFF; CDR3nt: TGTGCCAGCAGCTACCCCAGGGCGTCCTACAATGAGCAGTTCTTC
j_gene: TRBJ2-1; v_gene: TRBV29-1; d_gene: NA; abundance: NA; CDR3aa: CSVGGGSYNEQFF; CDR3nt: TGTAGCGTAGGGGGTGGGTCCTACAATGAGCAGTTCTTC
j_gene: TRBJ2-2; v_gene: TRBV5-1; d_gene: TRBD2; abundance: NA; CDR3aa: CASSLAGGVTGELFF; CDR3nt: TGCGCCAGTTCCTTAGCGGGAGGGGTCACCGGGGAGCTGTTTTTT
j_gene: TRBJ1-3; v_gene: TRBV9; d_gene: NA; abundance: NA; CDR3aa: CASSAAGSGNTIYF; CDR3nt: TGTGCCAGCAGCGCGGCAGGGTCTGGAAACACCATATATTTT
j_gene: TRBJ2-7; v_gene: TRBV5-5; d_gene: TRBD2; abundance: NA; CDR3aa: CASSLVASGSYEQYF; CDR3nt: TGTGCCAGCAGCTTGGTGGCTAGCGGTTCCTACGAGCAGTACTTC
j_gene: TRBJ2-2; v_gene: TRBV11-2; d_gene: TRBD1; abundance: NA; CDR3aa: CASSLLWGQGNTGELFF; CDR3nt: TGTGCCAGCAGCTTATTATGGGGACAGGGGAACACCGGGGAGCTGTTTTTT
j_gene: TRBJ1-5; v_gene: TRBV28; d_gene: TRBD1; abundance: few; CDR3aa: CASSKPTGEVRAQHF; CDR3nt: TGTGCCAGCAGTAAACCTACAGGGGAGGTACGGGCCCAGCATTTT
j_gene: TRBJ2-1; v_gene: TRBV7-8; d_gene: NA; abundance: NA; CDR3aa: CASSLEFSTSYNEQFF; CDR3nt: TGTGCCAGCAGCTTAGAGTTTTCTACCAGCTACAATGAGCAGTTCTTC
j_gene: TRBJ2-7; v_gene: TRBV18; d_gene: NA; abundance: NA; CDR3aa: CASSPGTSVGEQYF; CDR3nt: TGTGCCAGCTCACCAGGGACCTCGGTGGGTGAGCAGTACTTC
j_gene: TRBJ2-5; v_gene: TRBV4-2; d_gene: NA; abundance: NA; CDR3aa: CASSQDRFGGRETQYF; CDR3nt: TGTGCCAGCAGCCAAGATCGGTTCGGTGGTAGAGAGACCCAGTACTTC
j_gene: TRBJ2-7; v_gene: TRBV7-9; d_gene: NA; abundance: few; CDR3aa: CASSLGQGDEQYF; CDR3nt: TGTGCCAGCAGCTTAGGGCAGGGTGACGAGCAGTACTTC
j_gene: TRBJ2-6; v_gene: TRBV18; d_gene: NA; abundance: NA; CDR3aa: CASLPRLRTDGANVLTF; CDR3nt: TGTGCCAGCTTACCACGCCTTAGGACAGATGGGGCCAACGTCCTGACTTTC
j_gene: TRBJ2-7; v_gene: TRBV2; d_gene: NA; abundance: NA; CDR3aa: CASVRKGYEQYF; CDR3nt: TGTGCCAGTGTAAGAAAAGGTTACGAGCAGTACTTC
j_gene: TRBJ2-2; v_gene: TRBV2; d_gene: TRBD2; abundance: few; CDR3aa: CASRVTSGKNTGELFF; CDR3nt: TGTGCCAGCAGGGTTACTAGCGGGAAAAACACCGGGGAGCTGTTTTTT